The clone carrying this T cell receptor (beta chain) is termed medium-sized (0.01 to 0.1%). What it binds is unknown. CDR1 is SGHNT and CDR2 is YENEEA in the germline V gene. V lost 5 bases and J lost 0, with 11 bases in between. The CDR3 spans 15 residues. The data were taken from a study of T cells in localized non-small cell lung cancer. Whole-study findings and limits: Adjacent lung was found to contain a median around 58 of the top 100 tumor clones. Sequencing was restricted to one tumor region; therefore, heterogeneity remains possible. Compared with tumor, uninvolved adjacent lung displayed greater T cell clonality, ranking highest overall. Higher blood T cell density went with longer overall survival.

Assay used: immunoSEQ multiplex PCR; TCRdb lists only in-frame clones, some missing. The sample carries a few thousand clones, about 23% recorded once. The TCR was taken from a man aged 35 to 69 with stage I lung adenocarcinoma. The source material was lung tumor tissue, sampled before any cancer treatment. The V and J genes are TRBV11-3 and TRBJ1-5, with a weak D call TRBD1 (6 bases). The DNA for the CDR3 is TGTGCCAGCAGCATACAGGGTTTTAGCAATCAGCCCCAGCATTTT. Protein: CASSIQGFSNQPQHF.